This is a list of T cell receptor beta chains from one sample in a study of CD8+ T cells in alopecia areata. The table came from immunoSEQ multiplex PCR; TCRdb's copy has only in-frame clones and leaves some out. Of 35,000 to 50,000 clones listed, 80% to 95% were seen once; the top ten hold 15% to 20%. Sequencing was performed on CD8+ T cells sorted from blood, taken at week 24, from a patient treated with tofacitinib. The source is a human donor with alopecia areata. Both conserved end residues are part of each CDR3. D genes are given only for firm matches. Where a row states a size, it is once, few, many or the class of an expanded clone; other rows omit it.

TRBV27,TRBD1,TRBJ2-1,NA,TGTGCCAGCAGTTTGGGGACAGGCAATGAGCAGTTCTTC,CASSLGTGNEQFF
TRBV11-1,NA,TRBJ2-3,NA,TGTGCCAGCAGCTTACGAGGGATCGGCACAGATACGCAGTATTTT,CASSLRGIGTDTQYF
TRBV12-5,NA,TRBJ1-1,NA,TGTGCTAGTGGTCCCTCCGGGACGGAGAACACTGAAGCTTTCTTT,CASGPSGTENTEAFF
TRBV29-1,NA,TRBJ2-1,NA,TGCAGCGAGAGGATAGGGTTGAAGAATGAGCAGTTCTTC,CSERIGLKNEQFF
TRBV27,TRBD2,TRBJ2-3,NA,TGTGCCAGCAGACGCGGGGGGCCCTACACAGATACGCAGTATTTT,CASRRGGPYTDTQYF
TRBV7-2,NA,TRBJ2-7,NA,TGTGCCAGCAGCTCAGGGCTCGGGGTCGAGCAGTACTTC,CASSSGLGVEQYF
TRBV27,NA,TRBJ2-6,NA,TGTGCCAGCAGTTCGGGGCCTGGGGCCAACGTCCTGACTTTC,CASSSGPGANVLTF
TRBV27,NA,TRBJ2-1,NA,TGTGCCAGCAGTCCCGACAGCGACAATGAGCAGTTCTTC,CASSPDSDNEQFF
TRBV19,NA,TRBJ2-1,NA,TGTGCCAGTAGTACCGGCGAGGGTACTGAGCAGTTCTTC,CASSTGEGTEQFF
TRBV27,NA,TRBJ2-7,NA,TGTGCCAGCAGTTTGGGGCGGAAGCAGTACTTC,CASSLGRKQYF
TRBV29-1,NA,TRBJ2-5,NA,TGCAGCTTCAAGGACGAGCAAGAGACCCAGTACTTC,CSFKDEQETQYF
TRBV29-1,TRBD2,TRBJ2-1,NA,TGCAGCGTTGAATGGCCCGGGGGGGGCTCCTACAATGAGCAGTTCTTC,CSVEWPGGGSYNEQFF
TRBV7-9,NA,TRBJ1-6,NA,TGTGCCAGCAGCCCCAGTAATTCACCCCTCCACTTT,CASSPSNSPLHF
TRBV30,NA,TRBJ2-3,NA,TGTGCCTGGTGCGGGACAGATACGCAGTATTTT,CAWCGTDTQYF
TRBV27,NA,TRBJ1-2,NA,TGTGCCAGCAGTTCCTCCGACGTTACAAACGGCTACACCTTC,CASSSSDVTNGYTF
TRBV29-1,TRBD1,TRBJ2-3,NA,TGCAGCGTTGAAGATCATGGGACAGGGACAGATACGCAGTATTTT,CSVEDHGTGTDTQYF
TRBV6-5,NA,TRBJ2-2,NA,TGTGCCAGCAGTTACGTAGGGGGTGACACCGGGGAGCTGTTTTTT,CASSYVGGDTGELFF
TRBV27,NA,TRBJ2-7,NA,TGTGCCAGCAGTAGCAACTCGTTGTCCTACGAGCAGTACTTC,CASSSNSLSYEQYF
TRBV9,NA,TRBJ2-7,few,TGTGCCAGCAGCGGTCGCGGGACAGATTCCTACGAGCAGTACTTC,CASSGRGTDSYEQYF
TRBV7-8,NA,TRBJ1-5,NA,TGTGCCAGCAGCTTAGCGTTGGGGGGAAGGAATCAGCCCCAGCATTTT,CASSLALGGRNQPQHF
TRBV10-3,NA,TRBJ2-7,NA,TGTGCCATCAGTGAGGGCCAGGACAGCTCCTACGAGCAGTACTTC,CAISEGQDSSYEQYF
TRBV27,TRBD2,TRBJ2-1,few,TGTGCCAGCAGTTTATCCAGCGGGGGGCCTGGTGAGCAGTTCTTC,CASSLSSGGPGEQFF
TRBV28,NA,TRBJ1-1,NA,TGTGCCAGCAGTTTTGGTCGACAGGCTTTCTTT,CASSFGRQAFF
TRBV6-6,NA,TRBJ2-3,NA,TGTGCCAGCACAAAAGAAGGTGGGGTGGTGGATACGCAGTATTTT,CASTKEGGVVDTQYF
TRBV14,TRBD1,TRBJ2-1,NA,TGTGCCAGCAGCCAACCGGGACAGGGGACCAATGAGCAGTTCTTC,CASSQPGQGTNEQFF
TRBV28,NA,TRBJ2-7,NA,TGTGCCAGCAGTTCTCCTAACACTCCCTCCTACGAGCAGTACTTC,CASSSPNTPSYEQYF
TRBV30,TRBD2,TRBJ2-1,NA,TGTGCCTGGAGCGTTACTAGCGGGGCCAATGAGCAGTTCTTC,CAWSVTSGANEQFF
TRBV7-8,NA,TRBJ2-1,NA,TGTGCCAGCAGCTTAGGGTCTAGGGGATACGAGCAGTTCTTC,CASSLGSRGYEQFF
TRBV30,NA,TRBJ2-2,NA,TGTGCCTGGAGTGCCGAAAATGAAACACCCAACACCGGGGAGCTGTTTTTT,CAWSAENETPNTGELFF
TRBV19,NA,TRBJ2-7,NA,TGTGCCAGTAGCAGCGCCCCGGACGGAACCTACGAGCAGTACTTC,CASSSAPDGTYEQYF
TRBV15,TRBD1,TRBJ2-3,NA,TGTGCCACCAGCTCACGCAGGGGGCCAGATACGCAGTATTTT,CATSSRRGPDTQYF
TRBV29-1,TRBD1,TRBJ2-3,NA,TGCAGCGTTGTGGACAGGGGGCCCTCGGCTACGCAGTATTTT,CSVVDRGPSATQYF
TRBV11-2,TRBD2,TRBJ2-1,NA,TGTGCCAGCAGCCTAGGGACTAGCGGGACTTCTTACAATGAGCAGTTCTTC,CASSLGTSGTSYNEQFF
TRBV28,NA,TRBJ2-3,NA,TGTGCCAGCAGTTTTACGGGAGCCTCCACAGATACGCAGTATTTT,CASSFTGASTDTQYF
TRBV27,NA,TRBJ2-7,NA,TGTGCCAGCAGTCTACTGGACAGCTACGAGCAGTACTTC,CASSLLDSYEQYF
TRBV5-1,TRBD2,TRBJ2-1,NA,TGCGCCAGCAGCATAGAACTAGCGGGGACGGGGAATGAGCAGTTCTTC,CASSIELAGTGNEQFF
TRBV27,NA,TRBJ1-2,NA,TGTGCCAGCAGTACGACAGTCGGCCTCAGAGGCTACACCTTC,CASSTTVGLRGYTF
TRBV27,NA,TRBJ2-1,few,TGTGCCAGCAGATCCTCATTTCCGACAGGCTCCTACAATGAGCAGTTCTTC,CASRSSFPTGSYNEQFF
TRBV23-1,TRBD2,TRBJ2-7,NA,TGCGCCAGCAGTCATGGCGCTAGCGGGGGGGCTATTCCCTACGAGCAGTACTTC,CASSHGASGGAIPYEQYF
TRBV7-8,NA,TRBJ2-7,NA,TGTGCCAGCAGCCTGCTATCGGGACTGAGGACAGCAAGCTCCTACGAGCAGTACTTC,CASSLLSGLRTASSYEQYF
TRBV29-1,NA,TRBJ2-7,NA,TGCAGCGTTGAAGCCGGTTCCGGACCTTTTGGCGAGCAGTACTTC,CSVEAGSGPFGEQYF
TRBV11-2,NA,TRBJ2-7,NA,TGTGCCAGCAGCTTAGGAGGTTTCTACGAGCAGTACTTC,CASSLGGFYEQYF
TRBV13,NA,TRBJ2-1,NA,TGTGCCAGCAGCGCCCGCTCCTACAATGAGCAGTTCTTC,CASSARSYNEQFF
TRBV4-3,NA,TRBJ2-7,NA,TGCGCCAGCAGCCAAGATCCCCTGGGGGGCGAGCAGTACTTC,CASSQDPLGGEQYF
TRBV27,NA,TRBJ2-3,NA,TGTGCCAGCCTAGCCCCAGATTCAGATACGCAGTATTTT,CASLAPDSDTQYF
TRBV14,NA,TRBJ2-1,NA,TGTGCCAGCAGCTTAGATCATGAGCAGTTCTTC,CASSLDHEQFF
TRBV7-9,TRBD2,TRBJ2-3,NA,TGTGCCAGCAGCTCCCCACTAGCGGGGACAGATACGCAGTATTTT,CASSSPLAGTDTQYF
TRBV27,TRBD2,TRBJ2-3,NA,TGTGCCAGCAGTTCTGTACTAGCGGGGGGCCCTCGGACAGATACGCAGTATTTT,CASSSVLAGGPRTDTQYF
TRBV19,NA,TRBJ2-2,NA,TGTGCCGCTACAGGGACTGGCGGGGAGCTGTTTTTT,CAATGTGGELFF
TRBV6-5,NA,TRBJ2-1,NA,TGTGCCAGCAGTTATATGGACAGAACTGAGCAGTTCTTC,CASSYMDRTEQFF